This T cell receptor beta chain was profiled in a study of blood T cell repertoires in COVID-19. Study at large: Italy, Spain and the United States were the sources of the convalescent and acute COVID-19 samples. In each case, the material was cDNA or gDNA derived from T cells, B-cell-depleted T cells, or PBMCs.

TCRdb's table, derived via immunoSEQ multiplex PCR, lists solely in-frame clones and lacks some. Of 95,000 to 150,000 clones listed, roughly 77% are singletons. V shed 4 bases and J shed 14 bases, with 18 bases lying between them. CDR1 and CDR2 (germline): SGHRS, YFSETQ. This CDR3 has 12 residues. The sample consisted of peripheral blood. The sequence was obtained from a man aged 55-75 years with active or convalescent COVID-19. V is TRBV5-1 and J is TRBJ1-2; tentative D call: TRBD1 (5 bases). CDR3 sequence: CASSLGAGPRTF. CDR3 coding DNA: TGCGCCAGCAGCCTTGGGGCAGGCCCGAGAACCTTC.